This TCR beta chain is drawn from a study of shared clonotypes between healthy human individuals. Some clones are missing from TCRdb's copy, which holds only in-frame ones; the method was immunoSEQ multiplex PCR. The data contain some 1,100,000 clones, about 80% of them singletons. The trim removed 5 bases at V and 4 bases at J, leaving 11 bases unmatched. This CDR3 comprises 16 residues. Germline-derived CDR1 and CDR2 are KGHSH and LQKENI. Only one count was recorded for this clone. Sequenced input: memory CD4+ T cells from PBMCs. Subset of the sample: CD45RA-negative fraction. This receptor was identified in a man aged 18 to 29 in good health. Some clones in this sample may be carry-over from other donors' samples. The rearrangement links TRBV18 to TRBJ1-1; 9 bases agree with TRBD1. The CDR3 DNA reads as TGTGCCAGCTCATGGGGACAGGGAACATCGGGCACTGAAGCTTTCTTT. Translating gives CASSWGQGTSGTEAFF.